This T cell receptor (beta chain) derives from a study of OX40 agonist ivuxolimab in advanced cancers. Regarding the study in general: Ivuxolimab, which targeted the costimulatory receptor OX40 (CD134), was an agonistic, fully human IgG2 monoclonal antibody. Partial responses were achieved by three dose-escalation patients, of whom one had hepatocellular carcinoma and two had cutaneous melanoma. Of the approximately 54 patients in dose escalation, about 20 had hepatocellular carcinoma, some 15 had melanoma, 9 had renal cell carcinoma and 9 had head and neck cancer. Patients were allowed to have had prior anti-PD-1, anti-PD-L1 or anti-CTLA-4 therapy, and around 40% of the dose-escalation patients had previously received checkpoint inhibitors. Peripheral TCRbeta sequencing aimed to test whether ivuxolimab altered TCR sequence diversity and caused clonal T-cell expansion. Intravenous ivuxolimab was administered to patients every 2 weeks at six dose levels: 0.01, 0.1, 0.3, 1.5, 3 and 10 mg/kg. In the dose-escalation cohort, more than 80% of patients were male, and the mean age was 60 years with a range of roughly 23 to 79. The monotherapy dose-escalation portion (N ≈ 52 patients) of the phase I ivuxolimab trial is reported in the paper. Overall study outcomes, separate from this receptor: After ivuxolimab, more expanded clones were found on average in CD8+ T cells than in CD4+ T cells. Low levels of normalized T-cell clonal expansion were also seen in some patients who did not respond. The antigen specificity of the peripheral T cells that underwent clonal expansion was not determined. In the 0.1-3.0 mg/kg groups, partial responders had among the lowest normalized peripheral clonal expansion, particularly in CD8+ T cells. At doses from 0.1 to 3.0 mg/kg, clonal expansion was seen in both CD4+ and CD8+ blood T cells between baseline and week 6.

About this clone: No antigen is known for it. Nothing much larger sits one base from this clone, and base qualities are not available.

CDR1 is given as SGHAT and CDR2 as FQNNGV, both from the germline V gene. The CDR3 measures 14 amino acids from cysteine to phenylalanine. Only the CDR3 part of the read is kept: 42 bases, read in frame from the first base. V gives up 5 bases and J gives up 4 bases, and the segment between their germline ends measures 12 bases. The trial excluded patients who had a history of autoimmune disease or were on systemic immunosuppression. Peripheral blood for TCR sequencing was drawn from every dose cohort at baseline, at cycle 4 day 1 and at cycle 7 day 1. The samples were taken from a phase I, first-in-human, multicenter, open-label dose-escalation trial of ivuxolimab. Adults with locally advanced or metastatic head and neck squamous cell, hepatocellular, melanoma or renal cell carcinoma were enrolled in the trial. Before TCR sequencing, CD4+ T cells and CD8+ T cells were sorted from peripheral blood as separate populations.

To sequence the TCRbeta CDR3 region, genomic DNA was isolated from the sorted cells. TCRbeta CDR3 regions were sequenced using the immunoSEQ Assay. The table was pulled from immuneACCESS by TCRdb, which kept in-frame rearrangements only. Such tables lose some clones; where checked, under half of the loss comes from unresolved V genes, and the rest has no known cause. The sample includes tens of thousands of clones, with about 93% observed a single time. The top ten hold 1.1% of the sample. The sequence was collected from an adult with an advanced solid tumor such as melanoma, head and neck, liver or kidney cancer. This specimen consisted of CD4+ or CD8+ T cells sorted from blood, obtained in a trial of the OX40 agonist ivuxolimab. The chain employs TRBV11-2 and TRBJ2-1, with no confidently assigned D gene. The nucleotides read TGTGCCAGCAGCGCGGACGTCCGATACAATGAGCAGTTCTTC. Its protein product is CASSADVRYNEQFF. The CDR3, completed at both ends by the reference TRBV11-2 and TRBJ2-1 genes, gives the full variable domain EAGVAQSPRYKIIEKRQSVAFWCNPISGHATLYWYQQILGQGPKLLIQFQNNGVVDDSQLPKDRFSAERLKGVDSTLKIQPAKLEDSAVYLCASSADVRYNEQFFGPGTRLTVL.